These 7 T cell receptor beta chains were sequenced from one sample in a study of T cell responses to AZD1222 COVID-19 vaccine. Some clones are missing from TCRdb's copy, which holds only in-frame ones; the method was immunoSEQ multiplex PCR. Of some 140,000 clones in the sample, about 92% are singletons; the top ten hold approximately 2.1%. Material: peripheral blood, obtained on day 0 of AZD1222 vaccination. The receptors come from an adult in good health.

The chain combines TRBV5-1 with TRBJ2-2; TRBD1 matches at 7 bases. Germline V gene data show CDR1 as SGHRS and CDR2 as YFSETQ. Unmatched junction bases numbered 6, after V lost 0 bases and J lost 7 bases. CDR3 size: 15 residues. The CDR3 coding sequence is TGCGCCAGCAGCTTGGGACAGGGCGCGGGCGGGGAGCTGTTTTTT. This encodes CASSLGQGAGGELFF.

The sample holds one count of this clone. This chain joins TRBV6-6 and TRBJ2-5; the D call may be TRBD1 or TRBD2 (7 bases each). The V end lost 0 bases, the J end lost 4 bases, and 15 bases lay between the germline ends. Germline CDR1 and CDR2: MNHNY and SVGAGI (reference sequence). This CDR3 region has 16 residues. CDR3 region: CASSYSPGGVGETQYF. The CDR3 nucleotides read TGTGCCAGCAGTTACTCACCAGGGGGGGTAGGAGAGACCCAGTACTTC.

The rearrangement links TRBV19 to TRBJ2-7; tentative D call: TRBD1 (6 bases). V lost 4 bases and J 0 bases, leaving 13 bases between the germline ends. Looked up from germline, CDR1 is LNHDA and CDR2 is SQIVND (reference sequence). The CDR3 has 15 amino acids. The CDR3 sequence is CASSTTRGVSYEQYF. The CDR3 nucleotides read TGTGCCAGTAGTACTACCAGGGGAGTCTCCTACGAGCAGTACTTC.

This clone showed up just a few times. The V call is TRBV4-2, the J call TRBJ2-7; 14 nucleotides agree with TRBD2. From germline, CDR1 is LGHNA and CDR2 YNFKEQ. V lost 4 bases, J lost 2 bases, and 4 bases stayed unmatched. This CDR3 is 16 amino acids long. Written as DNA, the CDR3 is TGTGCCAGCAGCCCCGGGACTAGCGGGGGTACCTACGAGCAGTACTTC. Residues: CASSPGTSGGTYEQYF.

The V and J genes are TRBV10-3 and TRBJ2-3; 7 positions agree with TRBD2. V trimming: 3 bases; J trimming: 2 bases; junction bases outside the gene matches: 5. Germline V gene lookup returns CDR1 ENHRY and CDR2 SYGVKD. The CDR3 extends over 15 amino acids. CDR3 bases: TGTGCCATCAGTGAAGAGGGACTATTCACAGATACGCAGTATTTT. Protein product: CAISEEGLFTDTQYF.

CDR3 sequence: CASSNSMRTGRLGEKLFF. CDR3 DNA: TGTGCCAGCAGCAACAGCATGCGTACAGGGAGATTAGGGGAAAAACTGTTTTTT. The V and J genes are TRBV7-3 and TRBJ1-4; a possible D gene is TRBD1 (6 bases). V was trimmed by 5 bases and J by 8 bases, leaving 27 bases between them. Germline V gene lookup returns CDR1 SGHTA and CDR2 FQGTGA. This CDR3 has 18 residues.

This rearrangement joins TRBV5-6 to TRBJ2-3; the D gene could be TRBD1 or TRBD2 (5 bases each). The V gene lost 0 bases and the J gene lost 12 bases, with 14 bases spanning the gap. The CDR3 extends over 13 amino acids. Germline-derived CDR1 and CDR2 are SGHDT and YYEEEE. CDR3 bases: TGTGCCAGCAGCTTGGCCGATTGGGGGACCCAGTATTTT. Protein: CASSLADWGTQYF. The full variable domain, rest sourced from reference TRBV5-6 and TRBJ2-3, is DAGVTQSPTHLIKTRGQQVTLRCSPKSGHDTVSWYQQALGQGPQFIFQYYEEEERQRGNFPDRFSGHQFPNYSSELNVNALLLGDSALYLCASSLADWGTQYFGPGTRLTVL.